Sequencing of this T cell receptor beta chain was carried out in a study of neurological immune-mediated disorders. The cDNA came from 5'RACE, which used 10-nucleotide random UMIs. TCRdb reprocessed the 5' RACE reads with MiXCR, giving one entry per CDR3 protein. The profile shows about 57,000 distinct CDR3 sequences, roughly a tenth of them singletons. Whole-study findings and limits: Levels of TCR clonal expansion peaked in HTLV-1-associated myelopathy and reached their lowest in multiple sclerosis, under those of healthy controls. No CDR3 amino acid sequences recurred among expanded clones across subjects, suggesting private repertoires in all groups.

Documented time point: longitudinal time-point 1 (baseline). The unsorted libraries were generated from a total of 2 million PBMCs, which had been stored in RNAlater at -80 C. At least ten counts were recorded for this clonotype. Its target is unknown. This clonotype was obtained from a male donor with HTLV-1-associated myelopathy (HAM/TSP). The source material was PBMCs.

CDR3 nucleotide sequence: TGCAGTGCTACGGGACGCCCGCGTGGCACAGATACGCAGTATTTT. Residues: CSATGRPRGTDTQYF. The chain uses TRBV20-1 and TRBJ2-3, with D perhaps given as TRBD1 or TRBD2 (5 bases each). V dropped 4 bases and J dropped 1 base, with 15 bases sitting between them. CDR3 length equals 15 residues. In germline, CDR1 is DFQATT, CDR2 SNEGSKA (reference sequence).